The next 30 T cell receptor beta chains were all read from a single sample in a study of blood T cell repertoires in COVID-19. The method was immunoSEQ multiplex PCR; TCRdb's version includes in-frame clones alone and lacks a portion of them. The top ten clones hold over 5% of a sample with around 39,000 clones, 80% to 90% of them seen once. The sample consisted of peripheral blood. Receptors originate from a man aged 35 to 55 with active COVID-19.

The chain uses TRBV6-5 and TRBJ2-3, with 8 bases identical to TRBD2. This CDR3 contains 16 residues. CDR1 is MNHEY, CDR2 SVGAGI, per germline. Losses at the gene ends were 2 bases for V and 0 bases for J; bases not matched to a gene: 4. The CDR3 nucleotides read TGTGCCAGCAGTTACGGTTTAGCGGGAAGCACAGATACGCAGTATTTT. This encodes CASSYGLAGSTDTQYF.

This clone appeared a single time. The chain has TRBV18 and TRBJ2-2, with a possible D match to TRBD2 (6 bases). Trimming took off 2 bases at V and 5 bases at J, with 24 bases between the two ends. The germline V gene encodes CDR1 KGHSH and CDR2 LQKENI. The CDR3 is made up of 19 amino acids. The CDR3 nucleotides are TGTGCCAGCTCACCAAGGCGTCGCGGGACCCCAAATAAAACCGGGGAGCTGTTTTTT. Protein product: CASSPRRRGTPNKTGELFF.

For the CDR3, the DNA is TGTGCCAGCAGTTTAGCCTCGGGAACTGAAGCTTTCTTT. Its protein is CASSLASGTEAFF. The chain is built from TRBV27 and TRBJ1-1, with D unclear. Trimming stripped 2 bases from V and 5 bases from J, with 9 bases between. This CDR3 region has 13 residues. Germline V lookup: CDR1 MNHEY, CDR2 SMNVEV (reference sequence).

CDR3 nucleotide sequence: TGTGCCAGCAGTCAAGCAGGGCCGTATGAGCAGTTCTTC. Residues: CASSQAGPYEQFF. The chain uses TRBV12-3 or TRBV12-4 and TRBJ2-1; D is perhaps TRBD1 (5 bases). This CDR3 has 13 amino acids. The V gene lost 5 bases and the J gene lost 8 bases, with 13 bases spanning the gap.

The chain uses TRBV5-6 and TRBJ2-3; TRBD1 matches at 10 bases. V shed 4 bases and J 4 bases; nucleotides not matched to a gene: 6. The germline V gene has CDR1 SGHDT and CDR2 YYEEEE. The CDR3 is 15 residues long. The CDR3 spells CASSVGQGNPDTQYF. The CDR3, as DNA: TGTGCCAGCAGCGTGGGACAGGGGAACCCAGATACGCAGTATTTT.

This clone appeared a single time. The chain links TRBV30 to TRBJ2-7, with 12 positions matching TRBD1. The germline gives CDR1 GTSNPN, CDR2 SVGIG (reference sequence). The CDR3 runs to 14 residues. The V gene end was trimmed by 2 bases and the J gene end by 5 bases; junction bases not matched to a gene: 4. In nucleotides, the CDR3 is TGTGCCTGGAGTCCGGGACAGGGGGCCGACGAGCAGTACTTC. Amino acids: CAWSPGQGADEQYF.

With regard to this clone: At the DNA level, this CDR3 is encoded by other sequences in the same sample as well. The chain carries TRBV6-5 and TRBJ2-2; 7 bases match TRBD1. V trimming: 8 bases; J trimming: 2 bases; junction bases outside the gene matches: 8. The length of the CDR3 is 15 residues. Germline values: CDR1 MNHEY, CDR2 SVGAGI. The CDR3, as DNA: TGTGCCAGCCGGGCCGGGACAGCTAACACCGGGGAGCTGTTTTTT. It yields the protein CASRAGTANTGELFF.

The chain links TRBV2 to TRBJ2-7, with a possible D match to TRBD2 (6 bases). CDR3 length: 15 amino acids. Germline CDR1 and CDR2: SNHLY and FYNNEI. V was pared by 6 bases and J by 2 bases, with 17 bases between. Here the CDR3 reads CASSQLAGSTYEQYF. Written as DNA, the CDR3 is TGTGCCAGCAGCCAGCTCGCCGGGAGTACCTACGAGCAGTACTTC.

The rearrangement links TRBV19 to TRBJ1-2; possibly TRBD1 for D (6 bases). The germline V and J ends were trimmed by 10 bases and 3 bases, with 12 bases remaining between them. Germline CDR1 LNHDA, CDR2 SQIVND (reference sequence). There are 12 residues in the CDR3. CDR3 loop: CATSNRDYGYTF. CDR3 DNA sequence: TGTGCCACCTCAAACAGGGACTATGGCTACACCTTC.

This chain connects TRBV19 to TRBJ2-5; 9 nucleotides agree with TRBD2. J was trimmed by 3 bases and V by 4 bases; bases with no gene match: 3. Germline-derived CDR1 and CDR2 are LNHDA and SQIVND (reference sequence). CDR3 length equals 14 residues. The CDR3 sequence is CASSTRLAEETQYF. CDR3 in DNA: TGTGCCAGTAGTACCCGACTAGCGGAAGAGACCCAGTACTTC.

The CDR3 is CASSLGAGSLGGEQYF. CDR3 DNA sequence: TGTGCCAGCAGCTTGGGGGCGGGCAGCCTAGGGGGCGAGCAGTACTTC. The chain employs TRBV5-4 and TRBJ2-7, with D maybe TRBD1 (6 bases). The CDR3 is 16 residues long. Germline V lookup: CDR1 SGHNT, CDR2 YYREEE (reference sequence). With 0 bases removed from V and 6 bases from J, the gap between germline ends came to 19 bases.

This chain uses TRBV11-2 with TRBJ2-3, with 9 bases lining up with TRBD2. The V gene end was trimmed by 2 bases and the J gene end by 7 bases; junction bases not matched to a gene: 4. Germline CDR1 is SGHAT and CDR2 is FQNNGV. The CDR3 totals 14 residues. CDR3 region: CASSLSGGMNTQYF. Here the CDR3 DNA reads TGTGCCAGCAGCTTAAGCGGGGGGATGAATACGCAGTATTTT.

The V gene is TRBV28, the J gene TRBJ2-7; 8 bases are a match to TRBD1. In germline, CDR1 is MDHEN, CDR2 SYDVKM. This CDR3 spans 16 amino acids. Losses at the gene ends were 7 bases for V and 6 bases for J; bases not matched to a gene: 17. Written as DNA, the CDR3 is TGTGCCAGCACCCCCCCCGGAGGAGGAGGGACAGGCGAGCAGTACTTC. Amino acid sequence: CASTPPGGGGTGEQYF.

This chain links TRBV14 with TRBJ1-2; D not resolved. V lost 0 bases to trimming and J lost 0 bases, with 14 bases between them. The CDR3 totals 17 residues. Germline-derived CDR1 and CDR2 are SGHDN and FVKESK. The CDR3 protein is CASSQDRGLAPNYGYTF. In nucleotides, the CDR3 is TGTGCCAGCAGCCAAGATAGAGGACTGGCGCCTAACTATGGCTACACCTTC.

This clone was detected once. The chain combines TRBV24-1 with TRBJ2-5, with 8 bases that match TRBD1. Germline lookup yields CDR1 KGHDR and CDR2 SFDVKD. The CDR3 runs 14 residues. V dropped 5 bases and J dropped 6; count of bases not matched to a gene: 7. The CDR3 DNA reads TGTGCCACCAGTGTCTCAGGGGGCGAAAAGACCCAGTACTTC. Translation gives CATSVSGGEKTQYF.

The chain joins TRBV3-1 (or the pseudogene TRBV3-2) to TRBJ2-3, with TRBD2 matching over 11 bases. The CDR3 covers 16 residues. Looked up from germline, CDR1 is LGHDT and CDR2 is YNNKEL (reference sequence). The V and J ends lost 6 bases and 3 bases, in that order; junction bases with no gene match: 8. CDR3 sequence (DNA): TGTGCCAGCAGTCCACTGACTAGCGGGATGACAGATACGCAGTATTTT. It yields the protein CASSPLTSGMTDTQYF.

The chain recombines TRBV3-1 (or the pseudogene TRBV3-2) with TRBJ2-1; TRBD2 aligns across 11 bases. Germline CDR1 and CDR2: LGHDT and YNNKEL (reference sequence). V lost 4 bases and J lost 7; bases outside the gene matches: 9. The CDR3 extends over 16 amino acids. The CDR3 DNA reads as TGTGCCAGCAGCCTACAAACTAGCGGGAGACGGAATGAGCAGTTCTTC. Translation: CASSLQTSGRRNEQFF.

This clone was seen just once. V usage is TRBV5-4 and J usage is TRBJ2-2; TRBD1 might be the D (5 bases). The V and J ends lost 5 bases and 2 bases respectively, with 13 bases between them. The CDR3 extends over 15 amino acids. Germline CDR1 and CDR2: SGHNT and YYREEE (reference sequence). CDR3 loop: CASSSQGTNTGELFF. The CDR3, as DNA: TGTGCCAGCAGTTCCCAGGGAACTAACACCGGGGAGCTGTTTTTT.

J is TRBJ2-7 and V is TRBV11-2, with TRBD2 identical over 8 bases. V shed 0 bases, J shed 6 bases, and the junction held 4 bases outside the gene matches. Germline lookup yields CDR1 SGHAT and CDR2 FQNNGV. The CDR3 loop spans 14 amino acids. The CDR3 is CASSLDGRAGEQYF. Written as DNA, the CDR3 is TGTGCCAGCAGCTTAGACGGGAGGGCTGGCGAGCAGTACTTC.

This chain connects TRBV7-3 to TRBJ2-5; possible D gene TRBD2, 5 bases. Trimming left V 8 bases short and J 7 bases short, with 17 bases between. This CDR3 is built from 13 residues. The germline gives CDR1 SGHTA, CDR2 FQGTGA. The CDR3 loop is CASALREGATQYF. The CDR3 region has the DNA TGTGCCAGCGCGCTCCGTGAGGGCGCGACCCAGTACTTC.

The rearrangement links TRBV27 to TRBJ1-5, with 10 bases identical to TRBD1. Germline V gene sequence: CDR1 MNHEY, CDR2 SMNVEV (reference sequence). V gave up 7 bases and J gave up 7 bases; unmatched junction bases: 19. The CDR3 totals 18 residues. CDR3 protein: CASTFRSHAGTGEQPQHF. The CDR3 bases are TGTGCCAGCACTTTTAGAAGTCACGCGGGGACAGGGGAACAGCCCCAGCATTTT.

The rearrangement links TRBV20-1 to TRBJ1-6; D is unclear. V was trimmed by 3 bases and J by 5 bases, leaving 11 bases between them. Germline CDR1 DFQATT, CDR2 SNEGSKA (reference sequence). The CDR3 contains 14 residues. The CDR3 nucleotides read TGCAGTGCTAGTACCCGATCGGATAATTCACCCCTCCACTTT. Protein product: CSASTRSDNSPLHF.

With respect to this clone: One end of the junction is discordant with germline, which a read error may explain. The J gene is TRBJ1-1, the V gene TRBV11-2; D call uncertain. This CDR3 is built from 14 residues. The germline V gene has CDR1 SGHAT and CDR2 FQNNGV. The CDR3 DNA reads as TGTGTCAGCAATTCCCTGAACACCTACACTGAAGCTTTCTTT. The encoded protein is CVSNSLNTYTEAFF.

This clone has just a few counts. The chain links TRBV7-9 to TRBJ1-1; the D is unclear. Germline V lookup: CDR1 SEHNR, CDR2 FQNEAQ (reference sequence). The CDR3 totals 13 residues. Between the trimmed V and J ends, which lost 0 bases and 3 bases, there was a span of 5 bases. Here the CDR3 reads CASSLAQDTEAFF. CDR3 sequence (DNA): TGTGCCAGCAGCTTAGCCCAGGACACTGAAGCTTTCTTT.

The V and J genes are TRBV10-2 and TRBJ2-3; 10 bases fit TRBD2. The CDR3 spans 15 residues. V lost 6 bases to trimming and J lost 2 bases; unmatched junction nucleotides: 5. Germline assignment: CDR1 WSHSY and CDR2 SAAADI. DNA for the CDR3: TGCGCCAGCAGGGACAGCGGGAGGGCCACAGATACGCAGTATTTT. The encoded protein is CASRDSGRATDTQYF.

The chain carries TRBV7-2 and TRBJ2-1; D might be TRBD2 (7 bases). From germline, CDR1 is SGHTA and CDR2 FQGNSA. This CDR3 comprises 16 residues. Trimming took 4 bases from V and 3 from J, leaving 16 bases between them. The CDR3 reads CASSSPTGRGYNEQFF. In nucleotides, the CDR3 is TGTGCCAGCAGCTCCCCCACAGGGAGGGGCTACAATGAGCAGTTCTTC.

The chain has TRBV7-8 and TRBJ2-2, with a tentative D call TRBD2 (5 bases). The V and J ends lost 5 bases and 0 bases respectively, with 22 bases between them. This CDR3 region has 19 residues. Germline-derived CDR1 and CDR2 are SGHVS and FQNEAQ. CDR3 DNA: TGTGCCAGCAGCGCACCCCGAGGGCTAACGGAACCGAACACCGGGGAGCTGTTTTTT. The encoded protein is CASSAPRGLTEPNTGELFF.

The chain joins TRBV7-6 to TRBJ2-7; TRBD2 agrees at 13 bases. The CDR3 length is 16 residues. Germline-derived CDR1 and CDR2 are SGHVS and FNYEAQ. J gave up 6 bases and V 6 bases, and 11 bases lay outside the gene matches. The CDR3 here is CASSGRTSGRASEQYF. In DNA form, the CDR3 reads TGTGCCAGCAGTGGACGGACTAGCGGGAGAGCGAGCGAGCAGTACTTC.

The J gene is TRBJ1-3, the V gene TRBV7-6, with D unresolved. CDR1 is SGHVS, CDR2 FNYEAQ, per germline. The V end lost 1 base, the J end lost 2 bases, and 12 bases lay between the germline ends. The CDR3 extends over 16 amino acids. The CDR3 loop reads CASSLGSRVTGNTIYF. Written as DNA, the CDR3 is TGTGCCAGCAGCTTAGGGAGCCGGGTCACTGGAAACACCATATATTTT. The variable domain in full, completed from reference TRBV7-6 and TRBJ1-3, reads GAGVSQSPRYKVTKRGQDVALRCDPISGHVSLYWYRQALGQGPEFLTYFNYEAQQDKSGLPNDRFSAERPEGSISTLTIQRTEQRDSAMYRCASSLGSRVTGNTIYFGEGSWLTVV.

This chain joins TRBV18 and TRBJ1-1; D unresolved. CDR1 KGHSH and CDR2 LQKENI come from the germline V gene. V was shortened by 5 bases and J by 1 base, with 8 bases between the two germline ends. The CDR3 loop spans 13 amino acids. The CDR3 sequence is CASSSDWNTEAFF. DNA of the CDR3: TGTGCCAGCTCATCGGACTGGAACACTGAAGCTTTCTTT.